The clone carrying this T cell receptor beta chain occurred once. As yet, its antigen is unknown. Use of 60 Vbeta and 13 Jbeta primers characterized the PCR. Some clones are missing from TCRdb's copy, which holds only in-frame ones; the method was immunoSEQ multiplex PCR. The repertoire holds roughly 50,000 clones, with under 80% as singletons. CDR3 length equals 16 residues. V trimming: 4 bases; J trimming: 2 bases; junction bases outside the gene matches: 4. Germline CDR1 and CDR2: MNHEY and SMNVEV (reference sequence). This specimen comes from a study of cytomegalovirus exposure and HLA in healthy donors. Study-level points and caveats: A later analysis revealed that TCR association rates differed between HLA loci, peaking at DRB1 and bottoming out at HLA-C. In vitro data verified a few CMV-associated chains as specific for CMV antigens. Some TCR beta chains (approximately 180 of them) were listed as cytomegalovirus-associated.

Sequenced: PBMCs. This chain connects TRBV27 to TRBJ2-3; 12 bases are a match to TRBD2. The sequence came from a young man in good health and CMV-seropositive. The CDR3 loop reads CASSSLAGGPTDTQYF. CDR3 in DNA: TGTGCCAGCAGTTCCCTAGCGGGGGGGCCCACAGATACGCAGTATTTT.